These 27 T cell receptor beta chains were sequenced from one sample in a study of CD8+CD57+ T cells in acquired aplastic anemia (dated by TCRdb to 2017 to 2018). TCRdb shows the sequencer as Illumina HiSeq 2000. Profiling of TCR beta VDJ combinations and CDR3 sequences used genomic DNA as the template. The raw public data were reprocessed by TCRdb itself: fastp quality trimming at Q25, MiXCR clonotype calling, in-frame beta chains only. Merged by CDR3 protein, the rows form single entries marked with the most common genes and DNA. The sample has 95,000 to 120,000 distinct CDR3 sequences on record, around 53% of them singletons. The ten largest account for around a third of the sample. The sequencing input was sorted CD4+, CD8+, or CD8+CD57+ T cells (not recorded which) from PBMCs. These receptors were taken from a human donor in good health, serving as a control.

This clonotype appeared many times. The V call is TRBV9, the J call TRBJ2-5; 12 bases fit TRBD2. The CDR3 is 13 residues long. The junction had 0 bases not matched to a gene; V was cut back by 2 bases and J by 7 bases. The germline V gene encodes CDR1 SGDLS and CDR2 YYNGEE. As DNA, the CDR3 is TGTGCCAGCAGCGTGGGACTAGCGGGGACCCAGTACTTC. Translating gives CASSVGLAGTQYF.

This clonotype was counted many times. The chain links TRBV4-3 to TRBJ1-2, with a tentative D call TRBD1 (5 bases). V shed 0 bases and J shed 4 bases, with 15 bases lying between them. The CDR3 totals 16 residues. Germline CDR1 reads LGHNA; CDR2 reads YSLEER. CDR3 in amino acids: CASSQDKDPGSYGYTF. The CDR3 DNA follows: TGCGCCAGCAGCCAAGATAAGGATCCAGGGAGCTATGGCTACACCTTC.

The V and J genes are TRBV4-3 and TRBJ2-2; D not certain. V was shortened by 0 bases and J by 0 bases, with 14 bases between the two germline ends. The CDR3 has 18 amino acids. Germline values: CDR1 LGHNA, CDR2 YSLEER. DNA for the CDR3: TGCGCCAGCAGCCAAGATGCGCCACTTTATACGAACACCGGGGAGCTGTTTTTT. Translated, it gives CASSQDAPLYTNTGELFF.

CDR3 protein: CASSLPHTGSGNTIYF. As DNA, the CDR3 is TGTGCCAGCAGCCTACCGCACACAGGGTCCGGAAACACCATATATTTT. The chain is built from TRBV7-2 and TRBJ1-3, with a tentative D call TRBD1 (6 bases). V lost 5 bases, J lost 4 bases, and 18 bases lay in between. The CDR3 has 16 residues. Germline V gene lookup returns CDR1 SGHTA and CDR2 FQGNSA.

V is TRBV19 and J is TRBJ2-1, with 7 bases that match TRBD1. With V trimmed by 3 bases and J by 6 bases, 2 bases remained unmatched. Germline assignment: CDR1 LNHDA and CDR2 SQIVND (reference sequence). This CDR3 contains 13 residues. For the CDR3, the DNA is TGTGCCAGTAGTATGACAGGGCGCAATGAGCAGTTCTTC. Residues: CASSMTGRNEQFF.

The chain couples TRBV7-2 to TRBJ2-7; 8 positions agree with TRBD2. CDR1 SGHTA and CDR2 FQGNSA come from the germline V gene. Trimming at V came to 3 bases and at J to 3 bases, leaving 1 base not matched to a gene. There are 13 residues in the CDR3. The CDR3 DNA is TGTGCCAGCAGCTTCGGGAGGGACTACGAGCAGTACTTC. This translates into CASSFGRDYEQYF.

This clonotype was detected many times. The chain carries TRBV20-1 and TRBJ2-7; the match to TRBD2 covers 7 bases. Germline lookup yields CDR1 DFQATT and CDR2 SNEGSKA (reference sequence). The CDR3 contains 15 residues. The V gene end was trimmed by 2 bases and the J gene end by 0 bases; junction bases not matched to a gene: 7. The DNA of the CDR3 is TGCAGTGCTAGACCCCTCTGGACTAGCTCCTACGAGCAGTACTTC. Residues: CSARPLWTSSYEQYF.

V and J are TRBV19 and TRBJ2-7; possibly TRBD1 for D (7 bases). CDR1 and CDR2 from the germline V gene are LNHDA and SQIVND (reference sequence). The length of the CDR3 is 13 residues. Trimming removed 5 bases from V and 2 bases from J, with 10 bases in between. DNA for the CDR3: TGTGCCAGTAGTGCGGGACAGACCTACGAGCAGTACTTC. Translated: CASSAGQTYEQYF.

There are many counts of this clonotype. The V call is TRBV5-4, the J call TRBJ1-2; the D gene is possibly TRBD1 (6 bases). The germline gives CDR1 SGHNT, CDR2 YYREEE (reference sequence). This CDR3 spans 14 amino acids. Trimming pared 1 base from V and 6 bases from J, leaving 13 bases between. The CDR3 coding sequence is TGTGCCAGCAGCTTGCGGGGGCTCAGTCATGGCTACACCTTC. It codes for CASSLRGLSHGYTF.

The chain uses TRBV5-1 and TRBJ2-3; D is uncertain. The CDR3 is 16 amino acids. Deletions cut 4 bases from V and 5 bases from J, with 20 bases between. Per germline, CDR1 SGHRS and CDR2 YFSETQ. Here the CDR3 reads CASSASTSRKEDTQYF. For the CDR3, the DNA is TGCGCCAGCAGCGCCTCGACATCCCGAAAAGAAGATACGCAGTATTTT.

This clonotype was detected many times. The CDR3 nucleotides are TGTGCCAGCAGCCAAGAGAGGGCAGGGGGTTGCATTCAGCCCCAGCATTTT. This codes for CASSQERAGGCIQPQHF. The chain employs TRBV3-1 and TRBJ1-5; 7 bases are a match to TRBD1. CDR1 and CDR2 from the germline V gene are LGHDT and YNNKEL (reference sequence). Trimming took 0 bases from V and 6 from J; bases not matched to a gene: 11. The CDR3 length is 17 residues.

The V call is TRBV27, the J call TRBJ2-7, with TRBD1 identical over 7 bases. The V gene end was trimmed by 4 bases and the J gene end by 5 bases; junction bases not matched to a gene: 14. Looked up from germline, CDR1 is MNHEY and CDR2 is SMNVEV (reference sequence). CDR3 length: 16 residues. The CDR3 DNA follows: TGTGCCAGCAGTTCGTGGGGCAGGGGGATCAAAAACGAGCAGTACTTC. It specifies CASSSWGRGIKNEQYF.

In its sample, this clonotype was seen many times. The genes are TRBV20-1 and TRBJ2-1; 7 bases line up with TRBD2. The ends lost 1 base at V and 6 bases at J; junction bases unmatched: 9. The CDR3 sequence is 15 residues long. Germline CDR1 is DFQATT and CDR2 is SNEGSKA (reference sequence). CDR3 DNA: TGCAGTGCTAGAGGGAGTGGGAGGGCAATCAATGAGCAGTTCTTC. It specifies CSARGSGRAINEQFF.

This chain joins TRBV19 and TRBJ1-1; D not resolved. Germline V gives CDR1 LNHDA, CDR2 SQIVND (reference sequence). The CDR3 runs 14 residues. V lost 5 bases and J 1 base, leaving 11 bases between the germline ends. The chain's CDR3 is CASSPLGSNTEAFF. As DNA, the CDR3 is TGTGCCAGTAGTCCCTTAGGTTCGAACACTGAAGCTTTCTTT.

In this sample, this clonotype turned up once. The CDR3 loop is CASSLAGTASYEQYF. The CDR3 nucleotides are TGTGCCAGCAGCTTAGCCGGGACGGCCTCCTACGAGCAGTACTTC. The genes are TRBV7-8 and TRBJ2-7; the D call may be TRBD1 or TRBD2 (5 bases each). The CDR3 length is 15 residues. V was pared by 0 bases and J by 0 bases, with 9 bases between. Germline loops: CDR1 SGHVS, CDR2 FQNEAQ.

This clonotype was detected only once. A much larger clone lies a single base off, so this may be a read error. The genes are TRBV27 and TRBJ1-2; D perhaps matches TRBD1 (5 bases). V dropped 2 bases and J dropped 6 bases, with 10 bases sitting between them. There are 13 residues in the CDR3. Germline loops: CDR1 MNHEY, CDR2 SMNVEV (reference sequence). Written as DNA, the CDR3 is TGTGCCAGCAGTTTACCGGCAGGGCATGGCTACACCTTC. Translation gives CASSLPAGHGYTF.

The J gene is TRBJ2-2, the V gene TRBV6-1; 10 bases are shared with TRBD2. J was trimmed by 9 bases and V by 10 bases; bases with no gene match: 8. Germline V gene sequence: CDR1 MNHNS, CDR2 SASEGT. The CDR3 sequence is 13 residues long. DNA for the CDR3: TGTGCCATATTAGCGGGAGGCTTTTGGGAGCTGTTTTTT. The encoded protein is CAILAGGFWELFF.

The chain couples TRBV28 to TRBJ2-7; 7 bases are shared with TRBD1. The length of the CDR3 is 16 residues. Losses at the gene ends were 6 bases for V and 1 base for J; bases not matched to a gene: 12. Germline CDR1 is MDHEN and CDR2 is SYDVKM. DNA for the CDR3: TGTGCCAGCAGCACACCAGGACAGGTGCGGTCCTACGAGCAGTACTTC. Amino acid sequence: CASSTPGQVRSYEQYF.

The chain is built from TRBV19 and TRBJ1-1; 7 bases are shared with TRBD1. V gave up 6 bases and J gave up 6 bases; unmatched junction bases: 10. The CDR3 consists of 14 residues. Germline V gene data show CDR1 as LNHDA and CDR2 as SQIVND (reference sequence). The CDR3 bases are TGTGCCAGTAGATCGGGACAGCCGATCGCTGAAGCTTTCTTT. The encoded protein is CASRSGQPIAEAFF.

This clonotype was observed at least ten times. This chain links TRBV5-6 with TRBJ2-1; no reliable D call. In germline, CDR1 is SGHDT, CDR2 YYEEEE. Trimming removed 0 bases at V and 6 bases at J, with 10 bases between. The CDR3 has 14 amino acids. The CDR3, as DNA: TGTGCCAGCAGCTTGGTTGGCAGACCCAATGAGCAGTTCTTC. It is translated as CASSLVGRPNEQFF.

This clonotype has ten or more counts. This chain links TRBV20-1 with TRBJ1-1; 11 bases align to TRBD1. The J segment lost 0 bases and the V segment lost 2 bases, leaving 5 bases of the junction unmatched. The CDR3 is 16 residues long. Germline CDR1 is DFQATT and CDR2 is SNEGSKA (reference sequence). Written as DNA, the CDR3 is TGCAGTGCTAGAACCTGGGACAGGGGGGTGAACACTGAAGCTTTCTTT. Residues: CSARTWDRGVNTEAFF.

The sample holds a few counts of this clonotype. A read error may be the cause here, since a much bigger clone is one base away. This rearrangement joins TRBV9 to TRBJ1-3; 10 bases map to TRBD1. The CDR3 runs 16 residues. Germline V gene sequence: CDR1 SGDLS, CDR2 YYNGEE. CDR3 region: CASSDRGQGRGNTLYF. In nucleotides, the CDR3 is TGTGCCAGCAGCGATCGGGGACAGGGGAGAGGAAACACCTTATATTTT.

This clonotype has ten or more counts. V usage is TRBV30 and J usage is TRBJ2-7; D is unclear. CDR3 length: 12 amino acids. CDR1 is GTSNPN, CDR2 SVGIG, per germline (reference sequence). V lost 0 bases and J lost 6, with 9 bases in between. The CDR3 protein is CAWSVGNFEQYF. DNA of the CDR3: TGTGCCTGGAGTGTAGGAAACTTCGAGCAGTACTTC. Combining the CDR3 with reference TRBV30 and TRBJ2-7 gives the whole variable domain SQTIHQWPATLVQPVGSPLSLECTVEGTSNPNLYWYRQAAGRGLQLLFYSVGIGQISSEVPQNLSASRPQDRQFILSSKKLLLSDSGFYLCAWSVGNFEQYFGPGTRLTVT.

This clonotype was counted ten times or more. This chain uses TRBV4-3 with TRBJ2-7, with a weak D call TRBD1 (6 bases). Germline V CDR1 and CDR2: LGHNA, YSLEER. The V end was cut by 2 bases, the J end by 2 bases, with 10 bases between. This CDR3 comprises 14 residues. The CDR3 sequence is CASSQNRETYEQYF. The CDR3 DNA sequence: TGCGCCAGCAGCCAAAACAGGGAGACCTACGAGCAGTACTTC.

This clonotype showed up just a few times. The chain's CDR3 is CAWWGEKLFF. CDR3 DNA: TGTGCCTGGTGGGGTGAAAAACTGTTTTTT. This chain links TRBV30 with TRBJ1-4; no reliable D call. This CDR3 spans 10 amino acids. The germline CDR1 and CDR2 sequences are GTSNPN and SVGIG (reference sequence). With 5 bases removed from V and 7 bases from J, the gap between germline ends came to 5 bases. The full variable domain, with the rest looked up from reference TRBV30 and TRBJ1-4, is SQTIHQWPATLVQPVGSPLSLECTVEGTSNPNLYWYRQAAGRGLQLLFYSVGIGQISSEVPQNLSASRPQDRQFILSSKKLLLSDSGFYLCAWWGEKLFFGSGTQLSVL.

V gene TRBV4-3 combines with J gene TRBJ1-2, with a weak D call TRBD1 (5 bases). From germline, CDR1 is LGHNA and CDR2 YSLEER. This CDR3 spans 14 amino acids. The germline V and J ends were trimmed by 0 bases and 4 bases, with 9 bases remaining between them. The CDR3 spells CASSQEGRTYGYTF. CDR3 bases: TGCGCCAGCAGCCAAGAGGGACGGACCTATGGCTACACCTTC.

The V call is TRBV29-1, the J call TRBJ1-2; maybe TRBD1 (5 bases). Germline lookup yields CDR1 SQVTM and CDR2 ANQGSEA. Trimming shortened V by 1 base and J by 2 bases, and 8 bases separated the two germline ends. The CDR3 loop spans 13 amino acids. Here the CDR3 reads CSVEVYRNYGYTF. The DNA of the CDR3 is TGCAGCGTTGAAGTTTACAGGAACTATGGCTACACCTTC.